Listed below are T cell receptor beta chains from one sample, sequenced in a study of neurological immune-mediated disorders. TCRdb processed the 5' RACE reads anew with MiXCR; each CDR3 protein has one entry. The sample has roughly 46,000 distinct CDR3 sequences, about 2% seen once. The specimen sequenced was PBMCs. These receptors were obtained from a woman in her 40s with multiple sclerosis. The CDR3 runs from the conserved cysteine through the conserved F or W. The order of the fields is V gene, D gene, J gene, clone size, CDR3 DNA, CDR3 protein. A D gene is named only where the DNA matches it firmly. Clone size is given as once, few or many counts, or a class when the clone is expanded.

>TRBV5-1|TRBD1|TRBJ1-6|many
TGCGCCAGCAGCTTGGAGGGGGCGAATTCACCCCTCCACTTT
CASSLEGANSPLHF
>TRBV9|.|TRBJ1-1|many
TGTGCCAGCAGCGTAGGCCTAATGAACACTGAAGCTTTCTTT
CASSVGLMNTEAFF
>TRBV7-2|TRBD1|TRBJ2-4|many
TGTGCCAGCAGCTCGGTCGCCGGGACAGGGGGCGGACTCGAGTACTTC
CASSSVAGTGGGLEYF
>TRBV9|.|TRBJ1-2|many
TGTGCCAGCAGCGCGACCGACTATTGGGGCTACACCTTC
CASSATDYWGYTF
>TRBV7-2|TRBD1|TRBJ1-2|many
TGTGCCAGCAGCTTCCGGACAGGGGTAGACTATGGCTACACCTTC
CASSFRTGVDYGYTF
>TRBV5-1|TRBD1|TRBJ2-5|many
TGCGCCAGCAGCTACCTCACGGGAGGGACAGGGGAAGAGACCCAGTACTTC
CASSYLTGGTGEETQYF
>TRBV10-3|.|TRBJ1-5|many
TGTGCCTCCACGGGGGGGGCCAATCAGCCCCAGCATTTT
CASTGGANQPQHF
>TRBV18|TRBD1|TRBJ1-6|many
TGTGCCAGCTCACCACCGGGACAGGTGGGACCCCTCCACTTT
CASSPPGQVGPLHF
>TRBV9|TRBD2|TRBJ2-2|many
TGTGCCAGCAGCGGGGGGGGGACCCAAAGTCGGAACACCGGGGAGCTGTTTTTT
CASSGGGTQSRNTGELFF
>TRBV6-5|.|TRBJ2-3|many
TGTGCCAGCAGGCGGGACCACACAGATACGCAGTATTTT
CASRRDHTDTQYF
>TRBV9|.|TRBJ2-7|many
TGTGCCAGCAGCGTAGGGGCAATCTCCTACGAGCAGTACTTC
CASSVGAISYEQYF
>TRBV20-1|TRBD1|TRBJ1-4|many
TGCAGTGCCATACAGGGGGCAGGAACTAATGAAAAACTGTTTTTT
CSAIQGAGTNEKLFF
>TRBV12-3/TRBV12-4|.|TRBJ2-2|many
TGTGCCAGCAGTTACGGTATCGAACTGTTTTTT
CASSYGIELFF
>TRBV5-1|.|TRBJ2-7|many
TGCGCCAGCAGCGATGACAGATTCTACGAGCAGTACTTC
CASSDDRFYEQYF
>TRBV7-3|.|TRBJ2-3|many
TGTGCCAGCAGCTTAGCGGCCAACCCCCTGGCGCAGTATTTT
CASSLAANPLAQYF
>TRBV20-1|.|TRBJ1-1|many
TGCAGTGCTAGAGATTATTGGGGCGAGAACACTGAAGCTTTCTTT
CSARDYWGENTEAFF
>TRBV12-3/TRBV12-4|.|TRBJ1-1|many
TGTGCCAGCACATGGTCCTCACAAGGAGCTTTCTTT
CASTWSSQGAFF
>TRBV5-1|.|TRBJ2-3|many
TGCGCCAGCAGCGTCAGCACAGATACGCAGTATTTT
CASSVSTDTQYF
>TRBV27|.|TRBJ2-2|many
TGTGCCAGCAGTTTCCACAGGACCCCGAACACCGGGGAGCTGTTTTTT
CASSFHRTPNTGELFF
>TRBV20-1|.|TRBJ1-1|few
TGCAGTGCCGCGGATGGGGGGGCTTTCTTT
CSAADGGAFF
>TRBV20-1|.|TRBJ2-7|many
TGCAGTGCTTCCCTTGGCAGGGCCGAGCAGTACTTC
CSASLGRAEQYF
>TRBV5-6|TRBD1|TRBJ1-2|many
TGTGCCAGCAGCTTGGCGTCGGGACAGGGGCTCTATGGCTACACCTTC
CASSLASGQGLYGYTF
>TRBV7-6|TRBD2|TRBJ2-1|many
TGTGCCAGCAGCCTGCGACTAGCGGGGGGCCTATCCCTCAATGAGCAGTTCTTC
CASSLRLAGGLSLNEQFF
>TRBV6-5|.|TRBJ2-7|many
TGTGCCAGCAGTTCGGGGAGCGAGCAGTACTTC
CASSSGSEQYF
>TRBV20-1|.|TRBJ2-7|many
TGCAGTGCTAGGCTAGACGGAGGTGTTGGGTCCTACGAGCAGTACTTC
CSARLDGGVGSYEQYF
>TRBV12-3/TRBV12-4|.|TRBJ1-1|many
TGTGCCAGCAGTTTAGGCGGCGCTGAAGCTTTCTTT
CASSLGGAEAFF
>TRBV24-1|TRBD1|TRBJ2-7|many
TGTGCCACCAGTGACGGGACAGGGAGCGACGAGCAGTACTTC
CATSDGTGSDEQYF
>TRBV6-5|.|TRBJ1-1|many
TGTGCCAGCAGTTACATGAGGGGAACTGAAGCTTTCTTT
CASSYMRGTEAFF
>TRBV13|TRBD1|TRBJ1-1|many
TGTGCCAGCAGCTTTAGGGGACAGGCGACCATGAACACTGAAGCTTTCTTT
CASSFRGQATMNTEAFF
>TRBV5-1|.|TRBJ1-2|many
TGCGCCAGCAGCTTGGAGACACGGAGTAACTATGGCTACACCTTC
CASSLETRSNYGYTF
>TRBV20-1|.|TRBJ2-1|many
TGCAGTGCACCCCTCCTGAGGGGACTCTACAATGAGCAGTTCTTC
CSAPLLRGLYNEQFF
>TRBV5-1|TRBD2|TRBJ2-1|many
TGCGCCAGCAGCTTGGGTGCGCGGGGGGCCGCAGATGAGCAGTTCTTC
CASSLGARGAADEQFF
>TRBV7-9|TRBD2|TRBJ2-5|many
TGTGCCAGCAGCTTGGGGCGCGCTAGCGGGGCACAAGAGACCCAGTACTTC
CASSLGRASGAQETQYF
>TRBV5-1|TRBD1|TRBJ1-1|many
TGCGCCAGCAGCCCGATGGCAGGGGGCAGAGGCACTGAAGCTTTCTTT
CASSPMAGGRGTEAFF
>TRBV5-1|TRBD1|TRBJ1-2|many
TGCGCCAGCAGACTTAGTCAGGGGGTAGCCAACTATGGCTACACCTTC
CASRLSQGVANYGYTF